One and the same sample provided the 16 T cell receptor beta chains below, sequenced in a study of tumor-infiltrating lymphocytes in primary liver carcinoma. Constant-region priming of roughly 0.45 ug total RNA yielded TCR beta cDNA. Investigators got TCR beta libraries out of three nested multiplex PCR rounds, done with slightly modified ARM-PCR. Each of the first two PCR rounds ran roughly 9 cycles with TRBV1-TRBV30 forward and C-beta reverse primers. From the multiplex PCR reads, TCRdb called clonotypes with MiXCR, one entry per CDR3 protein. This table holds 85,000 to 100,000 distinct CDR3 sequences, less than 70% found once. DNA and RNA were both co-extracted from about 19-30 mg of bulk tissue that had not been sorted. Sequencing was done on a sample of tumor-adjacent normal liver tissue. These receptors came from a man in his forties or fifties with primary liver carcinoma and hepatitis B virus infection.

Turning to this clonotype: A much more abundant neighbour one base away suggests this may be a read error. The CDR3 here is CASSEEDSGAYVLTF. The CDR3 DNA sequence: TGTGCCAGCAGTGAAGAGGACTCTGGGGCCTACGTCCTGACTTTC. The chain uses TRBV6-4 and TRBJ2-6; the D gene could be TRBD1 or TRBD2 (5 bases each). The CDR3 consists of 15 residues. The germline gives CDR1 MRHNA, CDR2 SNTAGT.

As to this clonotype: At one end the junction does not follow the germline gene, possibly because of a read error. CDR3 sequence reads: CARSLSVGISYEQYF. As DNA, the CDR3 is TGTGCTCGCAGCCTATCTGTGGGAATATCCTACGAGCAGTACTTT. This chain joins TRBV11-2 and TRBJ2-7, with D hard to call. The length of the CDR3 is 15 residues. Germline-derived CDR1 and CDR2 are SGHAT and FQNNGV.

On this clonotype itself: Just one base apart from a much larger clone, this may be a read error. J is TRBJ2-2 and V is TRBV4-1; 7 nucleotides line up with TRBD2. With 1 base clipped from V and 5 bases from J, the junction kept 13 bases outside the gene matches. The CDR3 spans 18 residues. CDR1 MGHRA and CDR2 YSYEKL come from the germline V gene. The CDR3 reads CASSQGGLAGVRTGELFF. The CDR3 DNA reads TGCGCCAGCAGCCAAGGGGGACTTGCGGGAGTCAGGACCGGGGAGCTGTTTTTT.

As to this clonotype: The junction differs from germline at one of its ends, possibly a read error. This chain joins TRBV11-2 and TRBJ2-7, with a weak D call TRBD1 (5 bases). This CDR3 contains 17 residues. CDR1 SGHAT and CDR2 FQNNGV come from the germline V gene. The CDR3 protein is CASSLDLRTPSSYEKYF. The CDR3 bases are TGTGCCAGCAGCTTAGACCTCAGGACACCCAGCTCCTACGAGAAGTACTTC. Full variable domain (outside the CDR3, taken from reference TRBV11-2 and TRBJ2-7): EAGVAQSPRYKIIEKRQSVAFWCNPISGHATLYWYQQILGQGPKLLIQFQNNGVVDDSQLPKDRFSAERLKGVDSTLKIQPAKLEDSAVYLCASSLDLRTPSSYEKYFGPGTRLTVT.

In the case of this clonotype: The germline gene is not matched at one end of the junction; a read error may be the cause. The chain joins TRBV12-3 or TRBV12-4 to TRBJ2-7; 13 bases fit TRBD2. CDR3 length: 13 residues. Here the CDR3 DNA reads TGTGCCAGCGATGGACTAGCGGGAGACAAGCAGTGCTTC. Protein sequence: CASDGLAGDKQCF.

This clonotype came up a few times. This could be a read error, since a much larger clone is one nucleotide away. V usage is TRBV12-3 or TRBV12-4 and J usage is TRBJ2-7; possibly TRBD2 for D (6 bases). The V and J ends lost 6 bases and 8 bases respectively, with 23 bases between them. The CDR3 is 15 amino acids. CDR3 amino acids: CASSSAGAGPYKQYF. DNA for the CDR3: TGTGCCAGCAGCTCGGCCGGGGCGGGACCTTACAAGCAGTACTTC.

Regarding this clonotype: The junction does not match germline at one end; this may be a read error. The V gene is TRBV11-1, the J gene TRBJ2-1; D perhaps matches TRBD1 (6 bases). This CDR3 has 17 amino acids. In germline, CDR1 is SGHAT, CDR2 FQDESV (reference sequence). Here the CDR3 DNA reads TGTGCCAGCAGCTCCAGCTCGGACAGACTGTTCTACAATGAGCAGCTCTTC. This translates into CASSSSSDRLFYNEQLF.

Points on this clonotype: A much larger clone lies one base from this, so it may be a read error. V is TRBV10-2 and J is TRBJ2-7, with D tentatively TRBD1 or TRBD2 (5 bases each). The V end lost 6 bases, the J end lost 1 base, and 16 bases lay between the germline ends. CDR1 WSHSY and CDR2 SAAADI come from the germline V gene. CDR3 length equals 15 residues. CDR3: CASSNARDRSYEQYF. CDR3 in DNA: TGCGCCAGCAGCAATGCCCGGGACCGGTCCTACGAGCAGTACTTC.

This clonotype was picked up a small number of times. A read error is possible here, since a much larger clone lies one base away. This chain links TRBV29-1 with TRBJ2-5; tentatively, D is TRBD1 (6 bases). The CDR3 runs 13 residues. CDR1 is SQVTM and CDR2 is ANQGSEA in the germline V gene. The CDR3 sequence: CCAIPDRKETQYF. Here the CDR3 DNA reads TGCTGCGCTATCCCCGACAGGAAAGAGACCCAGTACTTC. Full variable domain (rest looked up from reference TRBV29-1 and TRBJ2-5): SAVISQKPSRDICQRGTSLTIQCQVDSQVTMMFWYRQQPGQSLTLIATANQGSEATYESGFVIDKFPISRPNLTFSTLTVSNMSPEDSSIYLCCAIPDRKETQYFGPGTRLLVL.

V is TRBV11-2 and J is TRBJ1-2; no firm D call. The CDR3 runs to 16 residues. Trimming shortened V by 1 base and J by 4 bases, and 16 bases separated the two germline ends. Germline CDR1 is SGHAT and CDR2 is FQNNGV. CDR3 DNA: TGTGCCAGCAGCTTAGGTGATGTAGGTACCCTCTATGGCTACACCTTC. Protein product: CASSLGDVGTLYGYTF.

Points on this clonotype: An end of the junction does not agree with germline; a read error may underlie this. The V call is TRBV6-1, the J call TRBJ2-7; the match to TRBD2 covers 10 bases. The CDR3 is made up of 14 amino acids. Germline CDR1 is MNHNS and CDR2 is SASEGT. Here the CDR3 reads CTSNPGLAVYEQYF. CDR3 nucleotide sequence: TGTACCAGCAACCCTGGACTAGCGGTCTACGAGCAGTACTTC.

The CDR3 DNA is TGTGCCAGCAGTTCGGGGACTAGCGAGAGCGCTTCCTACAATGAGCAGTTCTTC. Translation: CASSSGTSESASYNEQFF. V usage is TRBV28 and J usage is TRBJ2-1, with 10 bases matching TRBD2. CDR1 is MDHEN, CDR2 SYDVKM, per germline. V shed 4 bases, J shed 1 base, and the junction held 10 bases outside the gene matches. The CDR3 consists of 18 residues.

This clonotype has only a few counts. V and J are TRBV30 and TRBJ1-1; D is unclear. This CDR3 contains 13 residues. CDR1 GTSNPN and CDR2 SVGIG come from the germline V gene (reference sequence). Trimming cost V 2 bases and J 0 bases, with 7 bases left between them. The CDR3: CAWSLTVNTEAFF. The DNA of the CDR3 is TGTGCCTGGAGTCTCACCGTGAACACTGAAGCTTTCTTT.

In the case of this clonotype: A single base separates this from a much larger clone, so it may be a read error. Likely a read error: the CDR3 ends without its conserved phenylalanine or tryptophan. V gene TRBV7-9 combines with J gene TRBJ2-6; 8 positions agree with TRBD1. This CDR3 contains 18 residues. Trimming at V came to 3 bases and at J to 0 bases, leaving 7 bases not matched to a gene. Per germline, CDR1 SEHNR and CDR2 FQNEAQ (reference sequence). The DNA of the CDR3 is TGTGCCAGCAGCTTGACCGGGACAGGAGTCTCTGGGGCCAACGTCCTGACTTTG. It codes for CASSLTGTGVSGANVLTL.

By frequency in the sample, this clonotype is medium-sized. CDR3 in amino acids: CASSQGSREGRGEQFF. The CDR3 region has the DNA TGCGCCAGCAGCCAAGGTTCCCGGGAGGGCCGAGGTGAGCAGTTCTTC. The V gene is TRBV4-1, the J gene TRBJ2-1; 8 nucleotides agree with TRBD2. This CDR3 has 16 residues. V dropped 1 base and J dropped 9; count of bases not matched to a gene: 11. In germline, CDR1 is MGHRA, CDR2 YSYEKL.

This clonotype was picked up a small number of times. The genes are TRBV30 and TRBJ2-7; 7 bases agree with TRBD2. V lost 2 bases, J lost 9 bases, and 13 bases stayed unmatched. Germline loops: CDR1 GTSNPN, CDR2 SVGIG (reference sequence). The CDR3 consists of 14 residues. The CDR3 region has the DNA TGTGCCTGGAGTCCCCCAGGGAGGGTACCGGTGCAGTACTTC. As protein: CAWSPPGRVPVQYF.